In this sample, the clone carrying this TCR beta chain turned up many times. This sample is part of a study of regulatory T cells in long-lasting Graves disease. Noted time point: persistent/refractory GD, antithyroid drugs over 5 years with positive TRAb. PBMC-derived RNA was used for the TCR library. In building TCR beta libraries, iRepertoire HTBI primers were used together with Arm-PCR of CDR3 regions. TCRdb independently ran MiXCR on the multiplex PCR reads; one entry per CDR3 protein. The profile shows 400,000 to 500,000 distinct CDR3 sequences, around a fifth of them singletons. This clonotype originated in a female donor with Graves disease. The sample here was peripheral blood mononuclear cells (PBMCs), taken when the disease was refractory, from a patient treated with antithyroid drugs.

CDR3 region: CSARDVGQGAEEQYF. Here the CDR3 DNA reads TGCAGTGCTAGAGATGTAGGACAGGGGGCGGAAGAGCAGTACTTC. V gene TRBV20-1 combines with J gene TRBJ2-7; 11 nucleotides align to TRBD1. The CDR3 is 15 residues long. Germline assignment: CDR1 DFQATT and CDR2 SNEGSKA (reference sequence). Germline trimming cut 0 bases from V and 7 bases from J; bases unmatched to any gene: 8.